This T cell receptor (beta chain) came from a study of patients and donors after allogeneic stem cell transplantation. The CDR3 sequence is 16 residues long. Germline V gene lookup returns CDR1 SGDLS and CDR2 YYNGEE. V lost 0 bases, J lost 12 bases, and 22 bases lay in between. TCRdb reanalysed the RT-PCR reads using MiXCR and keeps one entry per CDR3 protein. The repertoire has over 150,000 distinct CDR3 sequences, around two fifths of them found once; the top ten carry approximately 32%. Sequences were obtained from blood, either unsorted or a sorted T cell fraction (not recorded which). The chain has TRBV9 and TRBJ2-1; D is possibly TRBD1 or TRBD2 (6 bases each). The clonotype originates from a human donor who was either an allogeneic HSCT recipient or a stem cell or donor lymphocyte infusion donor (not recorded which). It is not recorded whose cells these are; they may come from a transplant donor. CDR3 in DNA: TGTGCCAGCAGCGTAGGGAGACAGGAGGGGTACCGTGGGCAGTTCTTC. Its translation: CASSVGRQEGYRGQFF. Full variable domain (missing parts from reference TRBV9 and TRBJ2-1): DSGVTQTPKHLITATGQRVTLRCSPRSGDLSVYWYQQSLDQGLQFLIQYYNGEERAKGNILERFSAQQFPDLHSELNLSSLELGDSALYFCASSVGRQEGYRGQFFGPGTRLTVL.